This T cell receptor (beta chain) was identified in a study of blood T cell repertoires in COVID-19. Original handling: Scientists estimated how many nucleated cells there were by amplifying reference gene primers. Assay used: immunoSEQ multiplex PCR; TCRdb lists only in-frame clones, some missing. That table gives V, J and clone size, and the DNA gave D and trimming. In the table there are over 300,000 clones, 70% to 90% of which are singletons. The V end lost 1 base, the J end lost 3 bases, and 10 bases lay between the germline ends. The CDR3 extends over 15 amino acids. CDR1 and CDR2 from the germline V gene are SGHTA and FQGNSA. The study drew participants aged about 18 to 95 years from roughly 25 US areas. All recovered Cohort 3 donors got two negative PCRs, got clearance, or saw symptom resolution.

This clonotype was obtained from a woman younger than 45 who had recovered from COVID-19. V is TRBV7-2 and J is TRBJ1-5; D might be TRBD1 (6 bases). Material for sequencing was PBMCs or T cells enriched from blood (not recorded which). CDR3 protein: CASSLGDTPNQPQHF. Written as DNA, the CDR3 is TGTGCCAGCAGCTTAGGGGACACTCCCAATCAGCCCCAGCATTTT.